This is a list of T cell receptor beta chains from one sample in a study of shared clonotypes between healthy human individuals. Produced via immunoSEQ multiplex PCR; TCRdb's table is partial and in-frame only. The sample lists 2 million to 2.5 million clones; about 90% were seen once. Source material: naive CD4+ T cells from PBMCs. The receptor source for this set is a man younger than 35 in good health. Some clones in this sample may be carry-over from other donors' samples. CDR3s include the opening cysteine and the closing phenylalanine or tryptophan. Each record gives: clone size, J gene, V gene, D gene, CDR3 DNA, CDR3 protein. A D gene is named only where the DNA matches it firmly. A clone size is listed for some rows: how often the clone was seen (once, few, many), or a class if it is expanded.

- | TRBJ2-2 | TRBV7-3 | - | TGTGCCAGCAGGGTAGGAGGGCCCACCGGGGAGCTGTTTTTT | CASRVGGPTGELFF
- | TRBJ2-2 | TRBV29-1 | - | TGCAGCGTTGCCGGATACACCGGGGAGCTGTTTTTT | CSVAGYTGELFF
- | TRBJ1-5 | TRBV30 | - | TGTGCCTGGACGGGGGGGGCTGGGCAGCCCCAGCATTTT | CAWTGGAGQPQHF
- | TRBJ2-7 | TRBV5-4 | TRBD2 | TGTGCCAGCAGCTTACCGGGACTAGCGGGAGGTCGCTACGAGCAGTACTTC | CASSLPGLAGGRYEQYF
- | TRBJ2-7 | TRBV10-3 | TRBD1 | TGTGCCATCAGAGGGGACAGGGGGCTCGACGAGCAGTACTTC | CAIRGDRGLDEQYF
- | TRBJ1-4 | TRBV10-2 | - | TGCGCCAGTTTTCAGGGAGTGGCTAATGAAAAACTGTTTTTT | CASFQGVANEKLFF
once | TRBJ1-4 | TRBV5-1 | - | TGCGCCAGCAGCCCAGGACAGCCAACTAATGAAAAACTGTTTTTT | CASSPGQPTNEKLFF
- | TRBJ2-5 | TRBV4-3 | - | TGCGCCAGCAGCCAAGAAAGCAGTTTTGGGACCCAGTACTTC | CASSQESSFGTQYF
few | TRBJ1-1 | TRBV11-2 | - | TGTGCCAGCAGCCCCCGCGTGGGGATGAACACTGAAGCTTTCTTT | CASSPRVGMNTEAFF
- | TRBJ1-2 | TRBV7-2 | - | TGTGCCAGCAGCCTGGGGCAGAACTATGGCTACACCTTC | CASSLGQNYGYTF
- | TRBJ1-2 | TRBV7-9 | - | TGTGCCAGCAGCCTGATGGGAGGGTGGACAAACTATGGCTACACCTTC | CASSLMGGWTNYGYTF
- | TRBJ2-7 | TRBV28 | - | TGTGCCAGCAGGGGGGCAGGGGGAGGCTACGAGCAGTACTTC | CASRGAGGGYEQYF
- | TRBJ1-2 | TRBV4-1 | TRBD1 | TGCGCCAGCAGCCTAAAGGGGGACAGCGTACCTGGCTACACCTTC | CASSLKGDSVPGYTF
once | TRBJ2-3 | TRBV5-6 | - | TGTGCCAGCAGCTTGGACAGGGCGTGGATTACAGATACGCAGTATTTT | CASSLDRAWITDTQYF
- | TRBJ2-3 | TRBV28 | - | TGTGCCAGCCTCCGGGGGACGGCAGATACGCAGTATTTT | CASLRGTADTQYF
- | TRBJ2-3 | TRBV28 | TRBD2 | TGTGCCAGCAGTACGGCCCAACTAGCGGGATCCACAGATACGCAGTATTTT | CASSTAQLAGSTDTQYF
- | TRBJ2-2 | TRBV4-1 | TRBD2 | TGCGCCAGCAGCCAAGCGGCGGGACTAGCGGCGATCGGGGAGCTGTTTTTT | CASSQAAGLAAIGELFF
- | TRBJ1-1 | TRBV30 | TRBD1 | TGTGCCTGTGGGACAGACACTGAAGCTTTCTTT | CACGTDTEAFF
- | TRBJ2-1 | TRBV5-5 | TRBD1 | TGTGCCAGCAGCTCCGGACAGGGGCTCTACAATGAGCAGTTCTTC | CASSSGQGLYNEQFF
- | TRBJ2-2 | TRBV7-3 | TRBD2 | TGTGCCAGCAGCTTCCAACCCGGGACTAGCAACACCGGGGAGCTGTTTTTT | CASSFQPGTSNTGELFF
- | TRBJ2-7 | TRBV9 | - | TGTGCCAGCAGCGTAGCCCCCCTAGGGGAATACGAGCAGTACTTC | CASSVAPLGEYEQYF
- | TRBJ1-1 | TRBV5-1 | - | TGCGCCAGCAGCTTGATAGGGTATCCGAACACTGAAGCTTTCTTT | CASSLIGYPNTEAFF
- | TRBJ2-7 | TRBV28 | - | TGTGCCAGCAGTTACCGCCGGGGACCCTACGAGCAGTACTTC | CASSYRRGPYEQYF
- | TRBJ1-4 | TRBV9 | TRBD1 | TGTGCCAGCAGCGAGGGGGTGGCGACAGGGCGCGTCCCTAATGAAAAACTGTTTTTT | CASSEGVATGRVPNEKLFF
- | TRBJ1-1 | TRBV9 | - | TGTGCCAGCAGCGGGGGGTTAAACACTGAAGCTTTCTTT | CASSGGLNTEAFF
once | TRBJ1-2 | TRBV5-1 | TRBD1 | TGCGCCAGCAGCTTGGGGGGACAGATAGGGAGCTATGGCTACACCTTC | CASSLGGQIGSYGYTF
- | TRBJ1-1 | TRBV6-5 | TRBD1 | TGTGCCAGCAGTTACTCAAGGGGGCCGAACACTGAAGCTTTCTTT | CASSYSRGPNTEAFF
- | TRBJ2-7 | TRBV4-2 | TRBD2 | TGTGCCAGCAGCCAAGACGGTACGGGAGGGCCTAACGAGCAGTACTTC | CASSQDGTGGPNEQYF
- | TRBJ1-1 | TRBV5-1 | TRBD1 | TGCGCCAGCAGCGACGGGACAGGGGGCGGGAGGGGCACTGAAGCTTTCTTT | CASSDGTGGGRGTEAFF
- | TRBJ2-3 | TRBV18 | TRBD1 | TGTGCCAGCTCACCACCCCTCAGGGGGCTTAGGGCAGATACGCAGTATTTT | CASSPPLRGLRADTQYF
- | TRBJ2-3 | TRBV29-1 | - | TGCAGCGTCGAGCCAGCTAGCACAGATACGCAGTATTTT | CSVEPASTDTQYF
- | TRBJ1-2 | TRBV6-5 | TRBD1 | TGTGCCAGCAGTACTGGGACAGGGCTCGGAGACTACACCTTC | CASSTGTGLGDYTF
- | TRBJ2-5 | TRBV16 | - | TGTGCCAGCAGCCAATCGTCATCCTGGGAAGAGACCCAGTACTTC | CASSQSSSWEETQYF
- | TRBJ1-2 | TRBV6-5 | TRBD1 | TGTGCCAGCAGTTACGGGACAGCTCTCTATGGCTACACCTTC | CASSYGTALYGYTF
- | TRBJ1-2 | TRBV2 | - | TGTGCCAGGCTACAGGGTCCTGCTGGCTACACCTTC | CARLQGPAGYTF
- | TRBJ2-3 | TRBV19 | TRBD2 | TGTGCCAGTAGTCCGACTAGCAACACGCAGTATTTT | CASSPTSNTQYF
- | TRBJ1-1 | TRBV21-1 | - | TGTGCCAGCAGACCCCCGGACCTCGGAACTGAAGCTTTCTTT | CASRPPDLGTEAFF
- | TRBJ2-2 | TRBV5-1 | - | TGCGCCAGCAGCTTGACGGGGGCGAACACCGGGGAGCTGTTTTTT | CASSLTGANTGELFF
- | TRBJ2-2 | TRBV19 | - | TGTGCCAGTAGGCGGTTCGGACAACAGACCGGGGAGCTGTTTTTT | CASRRFGQQTGELFF
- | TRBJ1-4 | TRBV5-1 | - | TGCGCCAGCAGCTTGGGCCTGACTTCTGAGAGTGGACGGAGACTGTTTTTT | CASSLGLTSESGRRLFF
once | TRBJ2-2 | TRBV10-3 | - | TGTGCCATCAGTTCACAGGGTTCCACTAACACCGGGGAGCTGTTTTTT | CAISSQGSTNTGELFF
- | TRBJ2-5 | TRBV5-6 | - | TGTGCCAGCAGCTTTGGCCTCCCCCAAGAGACCCAGTACTTC | CASSFGLPQETQYF
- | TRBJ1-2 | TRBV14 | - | TGTGCCAGCAGCCAAGGCGCGGGTTCGGGCTATGGCTACACCTTC | CASSQGAGSGYGYTF
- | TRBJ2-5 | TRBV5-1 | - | TGCGCCAGCAGCTTGGTGGGAAACCAAGAGACCCAGTACTTC | CASSLVGNQETQYF
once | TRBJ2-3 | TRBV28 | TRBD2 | TGTGCCAGCAGTTCTAGCGGTTCTAGCACAGATACGCAGTATTTT | CASSSSGSSTDTQYF
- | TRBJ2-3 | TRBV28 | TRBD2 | TGTGCCAGCAGTTTTCTGGCTAGCGGGACCTTAGATACGCAGTATTTT | CASSFLASGTLDTQYF
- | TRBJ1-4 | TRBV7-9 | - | TGTGCCAGCAGCCCTCTTGGCCGACATGAAAAACTGTTTTTT | CASSPLGRHEKLFF
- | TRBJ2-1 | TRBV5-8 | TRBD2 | TGTGCCAGCAGCTTGGCGACTAGCGGGCCGTACAATGAGCAGTTCTTC | CASSLATSGPYNEQFF
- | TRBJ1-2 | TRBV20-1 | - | TGCAGTGCTAGTTTCCAGGAGGGCTACACCTTC | CSASFQEGYTF
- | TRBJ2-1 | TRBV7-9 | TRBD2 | TGTGCCAGCAGCTTAAGGCGGGCTAGCGGGATCCACGATGAGCAGTTCTTC | CASSLRRASGIHDEQFF